The 13 T cell receptor beta chains presented below share a single source sample, sequenced in a study of control samples from healthy donors and cancer patients. The method was immunoSEQ multiplex PCR; TCRdb's version includes in-frame clones alone and lacks a portion of them. The sample lists approximately 190,000 clones, 91% occurring once. The specimen sequenced was blood. The receptors originated from a man aged 30 to 39 in good health.

The chain couples TRBV7-8 to TRBJ2-1; 9 positions match TRBD2. Germline V gene data show CDR1 as SGHVS and CDR2 as FQNEAQ. V trimming: 2 bases; J trimming: 9 bases; junction bases outside the gene matches: 8. This CDR3 is 15 amino acids long. The CDR3 sequence: CASSLFGSGGAEQFF. The CDR3 DNA follows: TGTGCCAGCAGCTTATTTGGTAGCGGGGGTGCTGAGCAGTTCTTC.

V and J are TRBV19 and TRBJ1-4, with D tentatively TRBD1 (5 bases). The ends were cut back, 7 bases at V and 4 bases at J, with 10 bases in the middle. The CDR3 sequence is 13 residues long. Germline CDR1 and CDR2: LNHDA and SQIVND (reference sequence). The CDR3 spells CASKPQGNEKLFF. As DNA, the CDR3 is TGTGCCAGTAAACCTCAGGGTAATGAAAAACTGTTTTTT. Full variable domain (rest looked up from reference TRBV19 and TRBJ1-4): DGGITQSPKYLFRKEGQNVTLSCEQNLNHDAMYWYRQDPGQGLRLIYYSQIVNDFQKGDIAEGYSVSREKKESFPLTVTSAQKNPTAFYLCASKPQGNEKLFFGSGTQLSVL.

V and J are TRBV25-1 and TRBJ2-3; TRBD2 aligns across 9 bases. CDR1 MGHDK and CDR2 SYGVNS come from the germline V gene. The V and J ends lost 3 bases and 5 bases, in that order; junction bases with no gene match: 9. The CDR3 extends over 16 amino acids. The CDR3 here is CASSDRRGGKRDTQYF. The CDR3 DNA sequence: TGTGCCAGCAGTGATCGGCGGGGGGGCAAGAGAGATACGCAGTATTTT.

This clone was found once. This chain links TRBV24-1 with TRBJ2-1; the D call may be TRBD1 or TRBD2 (5 bases each). From germline, CDR1 is KGHDR and CDR2 SFDVKD. The CDR3 extends over 14 amino acids. V was clipped by 4 bases and J by 12 bases, with 18 bases between them. CDR3 in DNA: TGTGCCACCAGTGAGGCGAGGGGCTCTGAACGGCAGTTCTTC. Protein sequence: CATSEARGSERQFF.

V is TRBV2 and J is TRBJ1-5; D may be TRBD1 (6 bases). V was pared by 1 base and J by 0 bases, with 7 bases between. The CDR3 is 15 residues long. Germline V lookup: CDR1 SNHLY, CDR2 FYNNEI. The CDR3 loop reads CASSEGQVSNQPQHF. The CDR3 region has the DNA TGTGCCAGCAGTGAAGGACAGGTTAGCAATCAGCCCCAGCATTTT.

The chain combines TRBV10-1 with TRBJ2-1; D uncertain. From germline, CDR1 is WNHNN and CDR2 SYGVQD (reference sequence). CDR3 length equals 14 residues. The V and J ends lost 0 bases and 7 bases respectively, with 10 bases between them. CDR3 in amino acids: CASSESWSSNEQFF. Here the CDR3 DNA reads TGCGCCAGCAGTGAGTCGTGGAGCTCGAATGAGCAGTTCTTC.

V is TRBV6-4 and J is TRBJ1-6, with 10 bases identical to TRBD1. Germline lookup yields CDR1 MRHNA and CDR2 SNTAGT. The CDR3 length is 15 residues. The V gene end was trimmed by 9 bases and the J gene end by 6 bases; junction bases not matched to a gene: 8. The CDR3 here is CARPPGQGGNSPLHF. In DNA form, the CDR3 reads TGTGCCAGGCCACCCGGACAGGGGGGTAATTCACCCCTCCACTTT.

The chain has TRBV7-8 and TRBJ1-6; the match to TRBD1 covers 8 bases. The length of the CDR3 is 15 residues. The junction had 6 bases not matched to a gene; V was cut back by 1 base and J by 10 bases. The germline V gene encodes CDR1 SGHVS and CDR2 FQNEAQ. In nucleotides, the CDR3 is TGTGCCAGCAGCTTAGTACTGGACAGGGCATCACCCCTCCACTTT. This translates into CASSLVLDRASPLHF.

This chain connects TRBV6-5 to TRBJ1-2, with a possible D match to TRBD1 (6 bases). V was shortened by 0 bases and J by 5 bases, with 13 bases between the two germline ends. CDR3 length equals 15 residues. CDR1 and CDR2 (germline): MNHEY, SVGAGI. The CDR3 sequence is CASSYSKGGGYGYTF. Here the CDR3 DNA reads TGTGCCAGCAGTTACTCGAAAGGGGGAGGGTATGGCTACACCTTC.

V gene TRBV2 combines with J gene TRBJ1-2; tentatively, D is TRBD1 (6 bases). The CDR3 has 12 amino acids. Germline lookup yields CDR1 SNHLY and CDR2 FYNNEI. Trimming took 11 bases from V and 8 from J, leaving 18 bases between them. In DNA form, the CDR3 reads TGTGCCCGATGGGACATTCAAGGGGGCTACACCTTC. It encodes CARWDIQGGYTF.

This chain uses TRBV7-9 with TRBJ1-5, with 9 bases lining up with TRBD1. The CDR3 sequence is 15 residues long. V shed 6 bases and J 0 bases; nucleotides not matched to a gene: 3. Germline CDR1 reads SEHNR; CDR2 reads FQNEAQ (reference sequence). CDR3 region: CASSQDRGSNQPQHF. CDR3 DNA: TGTGCCAGCAGTCAGGACAGGGGTAGCAATCAGCCCCAGCATTTT.

The chain recombines TRBV10-3 with TRBJ1-2, with TRBD1 matching over 7 bases. There are 14 residues in the CDR3. Per the germline V gene, CDR1 is ENHRY and CDR2 is SYGVKD. The junction had 9 bases not matched to a gene; V was cut back by 7 bases and J by 4 bases. CDR3 sequence reads: CAINPGQPSYGYTF. CDR3 in DNA: TGTGCCATCAACCCGGGACAGCCCTCCTATGGCTACACCTTC.

The chain carries TRBV4-1 and TRBJ2-1; D not resolved. Germline lookup yields CDR1 MGHRA and CDR2 YSYEKL. There are 13 residues in the CDR3. V was clipped by 4 bases and J by 4 bases, with 8 bases between them. The CDR3 sequence is CASSRTEYNEQFF. In nucleotides, the CDR3 is TGCGCCAGCAGCCGTACAGAGTACAATGAGCAGTTCTTC.